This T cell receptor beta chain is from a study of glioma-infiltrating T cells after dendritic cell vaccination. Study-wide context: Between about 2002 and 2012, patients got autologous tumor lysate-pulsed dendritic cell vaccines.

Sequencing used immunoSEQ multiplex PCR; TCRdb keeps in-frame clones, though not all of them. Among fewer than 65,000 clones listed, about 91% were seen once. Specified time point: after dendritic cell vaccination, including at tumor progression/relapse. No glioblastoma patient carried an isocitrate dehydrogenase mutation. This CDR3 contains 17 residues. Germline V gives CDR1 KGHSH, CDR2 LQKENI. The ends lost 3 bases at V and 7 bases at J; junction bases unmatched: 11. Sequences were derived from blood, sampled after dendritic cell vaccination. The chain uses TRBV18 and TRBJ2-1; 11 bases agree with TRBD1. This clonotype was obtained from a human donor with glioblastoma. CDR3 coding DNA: TGTGCCAGCTCACCCCAAGGTCCGGGACAGGGGGTGAATGAGCAGTTCTTC. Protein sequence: CASSPQGPGQGVNEQFF.